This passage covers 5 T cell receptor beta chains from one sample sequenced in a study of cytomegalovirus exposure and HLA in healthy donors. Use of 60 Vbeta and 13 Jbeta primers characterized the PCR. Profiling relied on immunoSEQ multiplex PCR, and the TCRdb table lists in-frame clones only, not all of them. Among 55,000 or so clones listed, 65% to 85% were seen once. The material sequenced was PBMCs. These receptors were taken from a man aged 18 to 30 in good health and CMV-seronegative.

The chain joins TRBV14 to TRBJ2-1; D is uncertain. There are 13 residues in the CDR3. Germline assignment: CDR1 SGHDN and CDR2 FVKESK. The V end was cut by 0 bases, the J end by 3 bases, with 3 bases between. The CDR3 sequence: CASSQDRYNEQFF. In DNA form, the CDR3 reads TGTGCCAGCAGCCAAGACCGCTACAATGAGCAGTTCTTC.

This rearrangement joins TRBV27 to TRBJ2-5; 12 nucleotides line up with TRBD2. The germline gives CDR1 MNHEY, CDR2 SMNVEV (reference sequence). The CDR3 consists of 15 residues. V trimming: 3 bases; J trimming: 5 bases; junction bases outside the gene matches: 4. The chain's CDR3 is CASSFLAGGGETQYF. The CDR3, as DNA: TGTGCCAGCAGTTTCCTAGCGGGAGGGGGGGAGACCCAGTACTTC.

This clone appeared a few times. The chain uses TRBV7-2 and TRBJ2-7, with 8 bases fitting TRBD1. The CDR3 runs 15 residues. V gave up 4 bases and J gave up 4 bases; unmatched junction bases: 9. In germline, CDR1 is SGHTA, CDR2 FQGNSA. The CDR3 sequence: CASSSRTGGIYEQYF. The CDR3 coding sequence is TGTGCCAGCAGCTCTCGAACAGGGGGGATTTACGAGCAGTACTTC. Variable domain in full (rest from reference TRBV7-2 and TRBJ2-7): GAGVSQSPSNKVTEKGKDVELRCDPISGHTALYWYRQSLGQGLEFLIYFQGNSAPDKSGLPSDRFSAERTGGSVSTLTIQRTQQEDSAVYLCASSSRTGGIYEQYFGPGTRLTVT.

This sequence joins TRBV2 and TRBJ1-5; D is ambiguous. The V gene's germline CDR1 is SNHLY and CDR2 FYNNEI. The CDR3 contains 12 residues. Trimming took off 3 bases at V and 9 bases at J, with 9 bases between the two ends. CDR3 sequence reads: CASSDPRGPQHF. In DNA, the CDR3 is TGTGCCAGCAGTGATCCTCGCGGGCCCCAGCATTTT.

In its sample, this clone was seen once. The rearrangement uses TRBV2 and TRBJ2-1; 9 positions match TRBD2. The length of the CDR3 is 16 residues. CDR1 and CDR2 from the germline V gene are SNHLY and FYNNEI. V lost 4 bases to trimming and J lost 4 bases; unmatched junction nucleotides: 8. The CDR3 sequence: CASSVSGTSSYNEQFF. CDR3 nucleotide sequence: TGTGCCAGCAGTGTGTCAGGGACTAGCAGTTACAATGAGCAGTTCTTC.